These T cell receptor beta chains were read from a single sample in a study of lymphopenia after photon versus proton radiotherapy. Repertoires were generated with immunoSEQ multiplex PCR, while TCRdb's copy carries only in-frame clones and drops some. Of tens of thousands of clones in the sample, nearly 85% were seen once. Sample: peripheral blood, taken from a patient treated with proton-based radiotherapy. Source of these receptors: a woman in her seventies with pancreatic cancer. Each CDR3 is given with its conserved first and last residue. The D gene is left open where the match is weak. Rows may omit the clone size; those that give it use once, few, many or a size class.

>TRBV7-2|NA|TRBJ1-6|NA
TGTGCCAGCAGCTCTGGACAAATCAATTCACCCCTCCACTTT
CASSSGQINSPLHF
>TRBV5-1|NA|TRBJ2-3|TRBD1
TGCGCCAGCAGCACCGGGACAGGTAGCACAGATACGCAGTATTTT
CASSTGTGSTDTQYF
>TRBV4-3|NA|TRBJ2-2|NA
TGCGCCAGCAGCCAAGATCCCCTGAGGGTCGGGGAGCTGTTTTTT
CASSQDPLRVGELFF
>TRBV28|NA|TRBJ2-7|NA
TGTGCCAGCAGCCGAACAGGGTCAGCCTACGAGCAGTACTTC
CASSRTGSAYEQYF
>TRBV7-8|NA|TRBJ2-7|TRBD2
TGTGCCAGCAGCTTAGCCCCTAGCGGGGGCTACGAGCAGTACTTC
CASSLAPSGGYEQYF
>TRBV30|NA|TRBJ2-5|NA
TGTGCCTGGAGTGTAACAGGGAGGTCCCGGGAGACCCAGTACTTC
CAWSVTGRSRETQYF
>TRBV15|NA|TRBJ1-1|NA
TGTGCCACCAGCAGAGGGGGGATGAACACTGAAGCTTTCTTT
CATSRGGMNTEAFF
>TRBV27|few|TRBJ1-1|NA
TGTGCCAGCAGTTTATTGCCCCAAGGGGGAACGTCTTTCTTT
CASSLLPQGGTSFF
>TRBV9|few|TRBJ2-2|NA
TGTGCCAGCAGCGTAGCTCCAGGGGATACCGGGGAGCTGTTTTTT
CASSVAPGDTGELFF
>TRBV7-2|NA|TRBJ1-6|NA
TGTGCCAGCAGCTCCGGGGGGGCAGGAAATTCACCCCTCCACTTT
CASSSGGAGNSPLHF
>TRBV28|NA|TRBJ2-1|NA
TGTGCCAGCAGTTTACCGGGTCCTCGGAGCTATGAGCAGTTCTTC
CASSLPGPRSYEQFF
>TRBV7-3|few|TRBJ2-7|TRBD1
TGTGCCAGCAGCTTAGCTGGACAGGGGGCGTCCGAGCAGTACTTC
CASSLAGQGASEQYF
>TRBV9|few|TRBJ2-6|NA
TGTGCCAGCAAAGGGGTAACTGGGGCCAACGTCCTGACTTTC
CASKGVTGANVLTF
>TRBV27|NA|TRBJ2-7|TRBD2
TGTGCCAGCAGTTACAAAGCCCGAGGGACTAGCGGGACCGAGCGCTACGAGCAGTACTTC
CASSYKARGTSGTERYEQYF
>TRBV30|NA|TRBJ2-7|NA
TGTGCCTGGAGGGGAGACCAGGGTAGGGACGAGCAGTACTTC
CAWRGDQGRDEQYF
>TRBV27|NA|TRBJ2-2|TRBD1
TGTGCCAGCAGTCTCCGGGACAGGGGCACCGGGGAGCTGTTTTTT
CASSLRDRGTGELFF
>TRBV9|NA|TRBJ2-7|TRBD2
TGTGCCAGCAGCGCGCCGGGACTATACCCCGAGCAGTACTTC
CASSAPGLYPEQYF
>TRBV9|NA|TRBJ2-3|NA
TGTGCCAGCAGCGTAGATATTAGCGGAGCTCCTAGCACAGATACGCAGTATTTT
CASSVDISGAPSTDTQYF